The sample holds many counts of the clone carrying this TCR beta chain. Sequenced patients had shown CD8+CD57+ cell expansion by flow cytometry. These data originate in a study of CD8+CD57+ T cells in acquired aplastic anemia. About the study: The sorted CD4+ and CD8+ cells yielded an average approximately 3 ug of DNA.

Germline assignment: CDR1 SQVTM and CDR2 ANQGSEA. This CDR3 comprises 11 residues. V was trimmed by 7 bases and J by 8 bases, leaving 11 bases between them. For CDR3 and TCR beta VDJ profiling, genomic DNA was the template used. From the reads, TCRdb called clonotypes with MiXCR, one entry per CDR3 protein. This repertoire shows about 160,000 distinct CDR3 sequences, roughly 48% found once; its top ten account for about 2.6%. The TCR was taken from a human donor with aplastic anemia. The rearrangement joins TRBV29-1 to TRBJ1-4, with D maybe TRBD1 (5 bases). The source material was sorted CD4+, CD8+, or CD8+CD57+ T cells (not recorded which) from PBMCs. CDR3 loop: CSAKEGEKLFF. The CDR3 nucleotides read TGCAGCGCTAAAGAGGGGGAAAAACTGTTTTTT.